This is a list of T cell receptor beta chains from one sample in a study of shared clonotypes between healthy human individuals. The data were produced by immunoSEQ multiplex PCR, yet TCRdb's version contains in-frame clones alone and is incomplete. The sample shows about 2.4 million clones, over 85% of them seen only once. The sample taken for sequencing was naive CD4+ T cells from PBMCs. The receptors stem from a man in his late teens or twenties in good health. Some clones in this sample may be carry-over from other donors' samples. Each CDR3 is given with its conserved first and last residue. D genes are given only for firm matches. The size entry is marked missing in some rows and otherwise reads once, few, many or a size class.

D: TRBD1
V: TRBV7-3
length: 16
size: -
J: TRBJ2-2
CDR3: CASSSSGTVSTGELFF
DNA: TGTGCCAGCAGCTCCTCCGGGACAGTTAGCACCGGGGAGCTGTTTTTT

D: TRBD1
V: TRBV5-1
length: 15
size: -
J: TRBJ2-1
CDR3: CASSLRGQTYNEQFF
DNA: TGCGCCAGCAGCCTCCGGGGACAGACCTACAATGAGCAGTTCTTC

D: -
V: TRBV2
length: 12
size: -
J: TRBJ1-3
CDR3: CASSPNGNTIYF
DNA: TGTGCCAGCAGTCCCAATGGAAACACCATATATTTT

D: TRBD1
V: TRBV19
length: 14
size: -
J: TRBJ2-7
CDR3: CASRDRGSSYEQYF
DNA: TGTGCCAGTCGGGACAGGGGTTCCTCCTACGAGCAGTACTTC

D: -
V: TRBV25-1
length: 15
size: -
J: TRBJ1-3
CDR3: CASSDPASSGNTIYF
DNA: TGTGCCAGCAGTGATCCGGCGAGCTCTGGAAACACCATATATTTT

D: TRBD1
V: TRBV28
length: 14
size: -
J: TRBJ2-7
CDR3: CASTGQGSVYEQYF
DNA: TGTGCCAGCACAGGACAGGGGTCCGTTTACGAGCAGTACTTC

D: TRBD1
V: TRBV5-5
length: 17
size: -
J: TRBJ2-7
CDR3: CASSPLPPGTGRYEQYF
DNA: TGTGCCAGCAGCCCCCTACCGCCCGGGACAGGGAGGTACGAGCAGTACTTC

D: -
V: TRBV5-1
length: 14
size: once
J: TRBJ2-1
CDR3: CASSLDVGGNEQFF
DNA: TGCGCCAGCAGCTTGGACGTGGGGGGCAATGAGCAGTTCTTC

D: -
V: TRBV30
length: 14
size: once
J: TRBJ1-4
CDR3: CAWSVGGGYEKLFF
DNA: TGTGCCTGGAGTGTTGGGGGCGGATATGAAAAACTGTTTTTT

D: -
V: TRBV7-9
length: 13
size: -
J: TRBJ2-7
CDR3: CASSLRDSYEQYF
DNA: TGTGCCAGCAGCTTAAGGGACTCCTACGAGCAGTACTTC

D: -
V: TRBV6-6
length: 13
size: -
J: TRBJ2-7
CDR3: CASSYSFDTMEYF
DNA: TGTGCCAGCAGTTACTCATTTGATACTATGGAGTACTTC

D: -
V: TRBV5-8
length: 12
size: -
J: TRBJ2-1
CDR3: CASSWDRDQKLF
DNA: TGTGCCAGCAGCTGGGACCGGGACCAGAAGCTCTTC

D: -
V: TRBV5-1
length: 14
size: -
J: TRBJ1-1
CDR3: CASSLARLGTEAFF
DNA: TGCGCCAGCAGCTTGGCCCGGTTAGGCACTGAAGCTTTCTTT

D: -
V: TRBV6-1
length: 11
size: -
J: TRBJ2-7
CDR3: CASWTAYEQYF
DNA: TGTGCCAGTTGGACAGCATACGAGCAGTACTTC

D: TRBD2
V: TRBV30
length: 19
size: -
J: TRBJ2-1
CDR3: CAWSVRSIWREGPLNEQFF
DNA: TGTGCCTGGAGTGTAAGATCGATATGGCGGGAGGGCCCTTTGAATGAGCAGTTCTTC

D: -
V: TRBV15
length: 15
size: -
J: TRBJ1-2
CDR3: CATSRTLQESYGYTF
DNA: TGTGCCACCAGCAGAACATTACAAGAGAGCTATGGCTACACCTTC

D: TRBD2
V: TRBV6-1
length: 16
size: -
J: TRBJ2-1
CDR3: CASSGSSGRPYNEQFF
DNA: TGTGCCAGCAGTGGCTCTAGCGGGAGGCCCTACAATGAGCAGTTCTTC

D: -
V: TRBV25-1
length: 14
size: -
J: TRBJ2-7
CDR3: CASSGTAVGYEQYF
DNA: TGTGCCAGCAGTGGGACTGCGGTGGGGTACGAGCAGTACTTC

D: -
V: TRBV5-1
length: 16
size: once
J: TRBJ2-7
CDR3: CASSLVISGREGDQYF
DNA: TGCGCCAGCAGCTTGGTCATCTCGGGAAGGGAGGGGGATCAATACTTC

D: TRBD1
V: TRBV27
length: 14
size: -
J: TRBJ2-1
CDR3: CASSFQGVRNEQFF
DNA: TGTGCCAGCAGTTTCCAGGGGGTAAGGAATGAGCAGTTCTTC

D: TRBD1
V: TRBV6-6
length: 16
size: -
J: TRBJ1-2
CDR3: CASSYSTRTGGYGYTF
DNA: TGTGCCAGCAGTTACTCGACTAGGACAGGGGGGTATGGCTACACCTTC

D: -
V: TRBV13
length: 15
size: -
J: TRBJ1-2
CDR3: CASSLSRPSPGGYTF
DNA: TGTGCCAGCAGCTTATCTAGGCCCAGTCCGGGTGGCTACACCTTC

D: TRBD2
V: TRBV30
length: 15
size: -
J: TRBJ2-3
CDR3: CAWSKGLAGTDTQYF
DNA: TGTGCCTGGAGCAAAGGACTAGCGGGAACAGATACGCAGTATTTT

D: -
V: TRBV4-2
length: 15
size: -
J: TRBJ1-5
CDR3: CASSQPGTFGQPQHF
DNA: TGTGCCAGCAGCCAGCCCGGTACTTTTGGGCAGCCCCAGCATTTT

D: -
V: TRBV4-1
length: 15
size: -
J: TRBJ2-1
CDR3: CASSQGVGSYNEQFF
DNA: TGCGCCAGCAGCCAAGGAGTTGGCTCCTACAATGAGCAGTTCTTC

D: -
V: TRBV30
length: 11
size: -
J: TRBJ1-1
CDR3: CAWRGGAEAFF
DNA: TGTGCCTGGAGAGGAGGGGCTGAAGCTTTCTTT

D: TRBD2
V: TRBV5-6
length: 15
size: few
J: TRBJ2-3
CDR3: CASSSSGGGTDTQYF
DNA: TGTGCCAGCAGCAGTAGCGGGGGCGGCACAGATACGCAGTATTTT

D: -
V: TRBV11-3
length: 13
size: -
J: TRBJ2-2
CDR3: CASSLGGSGELFF
DNA: TGTGCCAGCAGCTTAGGAGGGTCCGGGGAGCTGTTTTTT

D: TRBD1
V: TRBV27
length: 17
size: -
J: TRBJ2-3
CDR3: CASQTGRGTGATDTQYF
DNA: TGTGCCAGCCAAACGGGCAGGGGGACGGGTGCGACAGATACGCAGTATTTT

D: -
V: TRBV12-5
length: 21
size: -
J: TRBJ2-7
CDR3: CASGLVLRPKIRLGIGYEQYF
DNA: TGTGCTAGTGGTTTGGTTCTCCGCCCAAAGATTAGACTAGGTATAGGGTACGAGCAGTACTTC

D: TRBD2
V: TRBV30
length: 14
size: -
J: TRBJ2-5
CDR3: CAWSVGGGQETQYF
DNA: TGTGCCTGGAGTGTCGGGGGGGGCCAAGAGACCCAGTACTTC

D: -
V: TRBV30
length: 13
size: few
J: TRBJ1-2
CDR3: CAWGRTSGYGYTF
DNA: TGTGCCTGGGGCCGGACCTCCGGCTATGGCTACACCTTC

D: -
V: TRBV5-1
length: 15
size: -
J: TRBJ2-2
CDR3: CASSLVIQAGGELFF
DNA: TGCGCCAGCAGCTTGGTTATTCAGGCCGGCGGGGAGCTGTTTTTT

D: -
V: TRBV27
length: 17
size: -
J: TRBJ2-3
CDR3: CASTGVSLLSSTDTQYF
DNA: TGTGCCAGCACGGGGGTTAGCCTTCTTTCCAGCACAGATACGCAGTATTTT

D: -
V: TRBV28
length: 12
size: -
J: TRBJ2-7
CDR3: CASREATYEQYF
DNA: TGTGCCAGCCGCGAAGCCACCTACGAGCAGTACTTC

D: -
V: TRBV4-2
length: 15
size: -
J: TRBJ2-3
CDR3: CASSQDGRSTDTQYF
DNA: TGTGCCAGCAGCCAAGATGGGCGGAGCACAGATACGCAGTATTTT

D: TRBD1
V: TRBV28
length: 15
size: -
J: TRBJ1-3
CDR3: CASSLSGGNGNTIYF
DNA: TGTGCCAGCAGTTTATCAGGGGGCAATGGAAACACCATATATTTT

D: -
V: TRBV30
length: 15
size: -
J: TRBJ1-2
CDR3: CAWVDLNRVTKGYTF
DNA: TGTGCCTGGGTTGATTTAAACAGGGTTACGAAAGGCTACACCTTC

D: TRBD2
V: TRBV18
length: 14
size: -
J: TRBJ2-1
CDR3: CASSPSGSLGEQFF
DNA: TGTGCCAGCTCACCGAGCGGGAGTTTGGGTGAGCAGTTCTTC

D: TRBD2
V: TRBV7-3
length: 16
size: -
J: TRBJ2-5
CDR3: CASSLNPSGNQETQYF
DNA: TGTGCCAGCAGCTTAAACCCAAGCGGGAACCAAGAGACCCAGTACTTC

D: TRBD1
V: TRBV5-1
length: 13
size: -
J: TRBJ2-7
CDR3: CASTPGGRYEQYF
DNA: TGCGCCAGCACCCCAGGGGGCCGTTACGAGCAGTACTTC

D: -
V: TRBV2
length: 15
size: -
J: TRBJ1-5
CDR3: CASSVTRQENQPQHF
DNA: TGTGCCAGCAGTGTAACAAGGCAGGAGAATCAGCCCCAGCATTTT

D: -
V: TRBV7-6
length: 13
size: -
J: TRBJ1-4
CDR3: CASSLAYNEKLFF
DNA: TGTGCCAGCAGCTTGGCCTATAATGAAAAACTGTTTTTT

D: -
V: TRBV19
length: 22
size: -
J: TRBJ1-4
CDR3: CARPGPRKDYKEPPATNEKLFF
DNA: TGTGCCCGTCCCGGGCCCAGGAAGGATTATAAGGAACCCCCTGCAACTAATGAAAAACTGTTTTTT

D: TRBD1
V: TRBV27
length: 14
size: -
J: TRBJ1-2
CDR3: CASSLWGQGFGYTF
DNA: TGTGCCAGCAGTTTATGGGGACAGGGGTTTGGCTACACCTTC

D: TRBD1
V: TRBV10-1
length: 15
size: once
J: TRBJ2-1
CDR3: CASSNTGGPDDEQFF
DNA: TGCGCCAGCAGTAATACAGGGGGTCCCGACGATGAGCAGTTCTTC

D: -
V: TRBV29-1
length: 13
size: -
J: TRBJ2-5
CDR3: CSVGPLTAETQYF
DNA: TGCAGCGTTGGCCCTCTGACAGCAGAGACCCAGTACTTC

D: -
V: TRBV7-9
length: 15
size: -
J: TRBJ1-6
CDR3: CASSPQGTDNSPLHF
DNA: TGTGCCAGCAGCCCCCAGGGGACGGATAATTCACCCCTCCACTTT

D: -
V: TRBV2
length: 11
size: -
J: TRBJ1-2
CDR3: CASSEAGGYTF
DNA: TGTGCCAGCAGTGAGGCAGGGGGCTACACCTTC

D: -
V: TRBV5-1
length: 13
size: -
J: TRBJ1-2
CDR3: CASSLMTGGGYTF
DNA: TGCGCCAGCAGCCTGATGACAGGCGGGGGCTACACCTTC

D: -
V: TRBV5-6
length: 15
size: -
J: TRBJ2-5
CDR3: CASSLGEGIIKTQYF
DNA: TGTGCCAGCAGCTTGGGTGAGGGAATTATAAAGACCCAGTACTTC

D: -
V: TRBV29-1
length: 14
size: -
J: TRBJ2-3
CDR3: CSVGRDTGTDTQYF
DNA: TGCAGCGTCGGCCGGGACACGGGCACAGATACGCAGTATTTT

D: TRBD2
V: TRBV19
length: 17
size: -
J: TRBJ2-1
CDR3: CASSIDWRTSSYNEQFF
DNA: TGTGCCAGTAGTATAGACTGGCGGACTAGCTCCTACAATGAGCAGTTCTTC

D: -
V: TRBV29-1
length: 12
size: -
J: TRBJ1-2
CDR3: CSVFSVPYGYTF
DNA: TGCAGCGTGTTCTCTGTCCCGTATGGCTACACCTTC

D: TRBD2
V: TRBV5-8
length: 16
size: -
J: TRBJ2-1
CDR3: CASSTRTSAGGQGQFF
DNA: TGTGCCAGCAGCACAAGGACGAGCGCGGGGGGTCAAGGGCAGTTCTTC